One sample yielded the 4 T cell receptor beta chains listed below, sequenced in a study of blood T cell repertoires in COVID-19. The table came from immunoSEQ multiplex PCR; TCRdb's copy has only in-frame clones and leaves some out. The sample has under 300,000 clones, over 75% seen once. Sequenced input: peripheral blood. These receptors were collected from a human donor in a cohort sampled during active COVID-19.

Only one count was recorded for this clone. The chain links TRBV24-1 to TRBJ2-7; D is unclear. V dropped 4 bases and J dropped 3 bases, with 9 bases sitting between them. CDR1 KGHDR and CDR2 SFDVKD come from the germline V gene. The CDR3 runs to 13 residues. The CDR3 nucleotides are TGTGCCACCAGTGAACCGATCTACTACGAGCAGTACTTC. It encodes CATSEPIYYEQYF.

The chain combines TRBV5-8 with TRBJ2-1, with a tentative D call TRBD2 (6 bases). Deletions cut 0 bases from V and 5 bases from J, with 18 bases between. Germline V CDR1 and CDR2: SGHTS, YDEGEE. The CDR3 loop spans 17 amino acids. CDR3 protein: CASSLGRGLSPDNEQFF. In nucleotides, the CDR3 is TGTGCCAGCAGCTTGGGGAGGGGACTCTCCCCCGACAATGAGCAGTTCTTC. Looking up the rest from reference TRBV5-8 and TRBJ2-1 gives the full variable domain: EAGVTQSPTHLIKTRGQQATLRCSPISGHTSVYWYQQALGLGLQFLLWYDEGEERNRGNFPPRFSGRQFPNYSSELNVNALELEDSALYLCASSLGRGLSPDNEQFFGPGTRLTVL.

The CDR3 region is CSVAEGNQPQHF. CDR3 DNA: TGCAGCGTTGCTGAGGGTAATCAGCCCCAGCATTTT. The chain uses TRBV29-1 and TRBJ1-5; no clear D. The CDR3 length is 12 residues. V gave up 4 bases and J gave up 4 bases, with 8 bases separating them. The germline gives CDR1 SQVTM, CDR2 ANQGSEA. Together with reference TRBV29-1 and TRBJ1-5, the CDR3 gives the full variable domain: SAVISQKPSRDICQRGTSLTIQCQVDSQVTMMFWYRQQPGQSLTLIATANQGSEATYESGFVIDKFPISRPNLTFSTLTVSNMSPEDSSIYLCSVAEGNQPQHFGDGTRLSIL.

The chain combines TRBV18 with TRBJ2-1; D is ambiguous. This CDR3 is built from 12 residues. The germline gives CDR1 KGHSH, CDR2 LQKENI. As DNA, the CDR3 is TGTGCAACGCAGTTGACCTACAATGAGCAGTTCTTC. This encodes CATQLTYNEQFF.